This T cell receptor beta chain was captured in a study of response to subunit inactivated influenza vaccine. Unmatched junction bases numbered 10, after V lost 0 bases and J lost 7 bases. This CDR3 has 16 amino acids. Germline V gene data show CDR1 as SGHRS and CDR2 as YFSETQ. Note on this clonotype: The antigen is not known.

In TCRdb, the RT-PCR reads were re-called with MiXCR into one record per CDR3 protein. The sample holds roughly 710,000 distinct CDR3 sequences, around 15% seen once. Study results and limitations: Researchers suggested that each seasonal influenza vaccination recruits few new T cells.

Sequenced material: PBMCs from blood, taken roughly 15 days before vaccination. The sequence was collected from a man between 45 and 60 years old who received an inactivated influenza vaccine. V is TRBV5-1 and J is TRBJ2-1; 7 nucleotides agree with TRBD1. CDR3 DNA: TGCGCCAGCAGCTTGGAGACAGGGAATAGAGTGAATGAGCAGTTCTTC. Protein product: CASSLETGNRVNEQFF.